The source of this T cell receptor (beta chain) is a study of blood T cell repertoires in COVID-19. Overall study: Spain, Italy and the United States supplied samples that represented acute and convalescent COVID-19. The analysed material was cDNA or gDNA that came from T cells, B-cell-depleted T cells, or PBMCs.

The table came from immunoSEQ multiplex PCR; TCRdb's copy has only in-frame clones and leaves some out. The table shows about 120,000 clones, with about 83% occurring only once. The CDR3 has 16 residues. The receptor's source is a man aged 55-75 years with acute or convalescent COVID-19. Specimen: peripheral blood. V usage is TRBV21-1 and J usage is TRBJ2-1; TRBD2, the D gene given by the table, was not confirmed from the DNA. TRBV21-1 is listed as a pseudogene. CDR3 DNA: TGTGCCAGCAGCATCCTGACTAGCCTGAGCGACAATGAGCAGTTCTTC. This gives the protein CASSILTSLSDNEQFF.